This TCR beta chain was documented in a study of T cells in localized non-small cell lung cancer. Overall study findings and caveats: Heterogeneity remains possible, as sequencing covered one tumor region only. A median approximately 57 of the top 100 tumor clones appeared in adjacent lung.

Clones were read by immunoSEQ multiplex PCR, and TCRdb kept only the in-frame ones, dropping some. The sample carries some 16,000 clones, 75% to 90% recorded once. Turning to this clone: The antigen remains undetermined.

Germline-derived CDR1 and CDR2 are MGHRA and YSYEKL. With V trimmed by 0 bases and J by 2 bases, 7 bases remained unmatched. The CDR3 is 17 residues long. The source is a female donor of 60 years or more with stage III squamous cell lung carcinoma. The starting material was peripheral blood, obtained before any cancer treatment. V is TRBV4-1 and J is TRBJ2-3, with 8 bases matching TRBD2. CDR3 residues: CASSQDPGGRPTDTQYF. CDR3 coding DNA: TGCGCCAGCAGCCAAGATCCTGGCGGGAGGCCCACAGATACGCAGTATTTT.